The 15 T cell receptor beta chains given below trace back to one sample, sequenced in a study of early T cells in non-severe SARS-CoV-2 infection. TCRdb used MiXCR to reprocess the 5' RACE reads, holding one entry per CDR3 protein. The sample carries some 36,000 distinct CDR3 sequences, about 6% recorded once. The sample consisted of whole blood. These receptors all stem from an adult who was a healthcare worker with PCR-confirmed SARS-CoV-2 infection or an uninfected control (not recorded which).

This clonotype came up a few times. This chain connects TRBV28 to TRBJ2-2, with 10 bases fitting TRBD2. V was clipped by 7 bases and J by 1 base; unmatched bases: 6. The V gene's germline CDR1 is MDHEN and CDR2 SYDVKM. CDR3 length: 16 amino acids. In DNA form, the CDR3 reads TGTGCCAGCAAATTAGCGGGAGGAGGGAACACCGGGGAGCTGTTTTTT. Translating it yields CASKLAGGGNTGELFF.

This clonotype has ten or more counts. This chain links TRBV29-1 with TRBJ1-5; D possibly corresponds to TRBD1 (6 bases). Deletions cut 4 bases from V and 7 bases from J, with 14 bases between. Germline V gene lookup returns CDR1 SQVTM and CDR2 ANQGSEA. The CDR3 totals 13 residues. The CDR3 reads CSVVTGREQPQHF. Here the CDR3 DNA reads TGCAGCGTTGTCACAGGGAGAGAACAGCCCCAGCATTTT.

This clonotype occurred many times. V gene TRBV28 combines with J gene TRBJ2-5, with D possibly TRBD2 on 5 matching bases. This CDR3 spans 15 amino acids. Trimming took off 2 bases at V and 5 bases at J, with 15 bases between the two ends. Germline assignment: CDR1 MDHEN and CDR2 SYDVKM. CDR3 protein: CASSLGVTRAETQYF. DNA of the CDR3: TGTGCCAGCAGTTTAGGGGTCACTAGGGCGGAGACCCAGTACTTC.

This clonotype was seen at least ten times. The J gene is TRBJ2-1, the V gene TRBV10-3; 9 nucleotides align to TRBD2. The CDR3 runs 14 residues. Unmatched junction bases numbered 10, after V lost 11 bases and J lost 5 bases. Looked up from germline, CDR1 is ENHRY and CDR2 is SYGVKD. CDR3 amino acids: CAAQAGGRHNEQFF. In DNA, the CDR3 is TGTGCCGCTCAGGCGGGGGGGCGTCACAATGAGCAGTTCTTC.

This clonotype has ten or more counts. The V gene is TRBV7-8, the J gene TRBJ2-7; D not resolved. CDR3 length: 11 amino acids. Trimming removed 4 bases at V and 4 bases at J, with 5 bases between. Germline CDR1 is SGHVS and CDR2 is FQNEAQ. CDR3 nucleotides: TGTGCCAGCAGCTCCCAATACGAGCAGTACTTC. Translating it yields CASSSQYEQYF.

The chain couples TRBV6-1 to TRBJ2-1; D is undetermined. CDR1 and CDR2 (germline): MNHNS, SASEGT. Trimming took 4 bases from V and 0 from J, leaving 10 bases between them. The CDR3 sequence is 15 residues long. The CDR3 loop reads CASSVDRSSYNEQFF. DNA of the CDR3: TGTGCCAGCAGTGTGGACCGAAGCTCCTACAATGAGCAGTTCTTC.

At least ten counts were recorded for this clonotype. This CDR3 reads CASTPDGWDTDTQYF. DNA of the CDR3: TGCGCCAGCACTCCGGACGGTTGGGACACAGATACGCAGTATTTT. The rearrangement joins TRBV5-1 to TRBJ2-3, with D uncertain. The CDR3 consists of 15 residues. V was pared by 6 bases and J by 2 bases, with 16 bases between. The germline V gene has CDR1 SGHRS and CDR2 YFSETQ.

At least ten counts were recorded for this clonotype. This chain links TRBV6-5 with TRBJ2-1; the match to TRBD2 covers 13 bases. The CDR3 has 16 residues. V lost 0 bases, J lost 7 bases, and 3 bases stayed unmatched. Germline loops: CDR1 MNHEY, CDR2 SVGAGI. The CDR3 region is CASSYSTSGGLNEQFF. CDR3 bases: TGTGCCAGCAGTTACTCGACTAGCGGGGGGTTGAATGAGCAGTTCTTC.

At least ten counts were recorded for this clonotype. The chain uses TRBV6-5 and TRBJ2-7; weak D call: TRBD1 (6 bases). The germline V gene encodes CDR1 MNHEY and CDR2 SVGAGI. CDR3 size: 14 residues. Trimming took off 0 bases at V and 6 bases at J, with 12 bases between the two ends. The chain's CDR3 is CASSYSNREREQYF. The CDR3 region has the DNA TGTGCCAGCAGTTACTCGAACAGGGAGCGCGAGCAGTACTTC.

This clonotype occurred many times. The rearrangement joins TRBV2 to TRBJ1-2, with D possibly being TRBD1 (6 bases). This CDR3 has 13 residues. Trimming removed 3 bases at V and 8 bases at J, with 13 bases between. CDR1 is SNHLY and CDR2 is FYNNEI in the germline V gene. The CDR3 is CASSEITGQGYTF. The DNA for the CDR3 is TGTGCCAGCAGTGAGATCACAGGGCAAGGCTACACCTTC.

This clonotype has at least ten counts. The CDR3 sequence is CASSQGSGVGTRWDEQFF. CDR3 in DNA: TGTGCCAGCAGCCAGGGGAGTGGTGTGGGGACTAGGTGGGATGAGCAGTTCTTC. The chain is built from TRBV9 and TRBJ2-1; 8 bases map to TRBD2. This CDR3 comprises 18 residues. With V trimmed by 4 bases and J by 8 bases, 20 bases remained unmatched. Germline lookup yields CDR1 SGDLS and CDR2 YYNGEE.

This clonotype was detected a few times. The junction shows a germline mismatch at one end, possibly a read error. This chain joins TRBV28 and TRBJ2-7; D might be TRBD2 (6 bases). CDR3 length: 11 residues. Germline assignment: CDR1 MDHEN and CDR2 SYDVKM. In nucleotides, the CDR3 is TGTGCCAGCAGTTTATACGGGGGATTACACTTC. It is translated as CASSLYGGLHF.

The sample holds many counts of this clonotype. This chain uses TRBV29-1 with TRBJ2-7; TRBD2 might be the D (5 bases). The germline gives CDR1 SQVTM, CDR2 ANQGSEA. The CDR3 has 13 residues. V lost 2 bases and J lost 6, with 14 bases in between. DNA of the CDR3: TGCAGCGTTGAATACGGGAACCCATCCGAGCAGTACTTC. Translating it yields CSVEYGNPSEQYF.

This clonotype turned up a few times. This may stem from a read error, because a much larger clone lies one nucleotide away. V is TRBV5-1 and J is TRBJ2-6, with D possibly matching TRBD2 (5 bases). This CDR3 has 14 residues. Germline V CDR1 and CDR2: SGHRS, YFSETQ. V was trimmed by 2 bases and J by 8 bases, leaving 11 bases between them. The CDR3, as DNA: TGCGCCAGCAGCTTAAGGCCCGGGACCAACGTCCTGACTTTC. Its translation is CASSLRPGTNVLTF.

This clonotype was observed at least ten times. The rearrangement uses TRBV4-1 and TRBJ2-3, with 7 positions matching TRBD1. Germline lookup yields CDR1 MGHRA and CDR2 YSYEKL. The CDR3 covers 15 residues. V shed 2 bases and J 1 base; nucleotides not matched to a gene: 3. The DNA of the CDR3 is TGCGCCAGCAGCCAAATAACAGGGGGCACAGATACGCAGTATTTT. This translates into CASSQITGGTDTQYF.